Following are 14 T cell receptor beta chains from one sample sequenced in a study of radiotherapy plus CTLA-4 blockade in lung cancer. The table came from immunoSEQ multiplex PCR; TCRdb's copy has only in-frame clones and leaves some out. Of some 51,000 clones detected, 75% to 80% appear once; the ten largest clones hold 2.4%. Material: peripheral blood, obtained from a patient treated with radiotherapy plus ipilimumab. These TCRs come from a human donor with non-small cell lung cancer whose response to radiotherapy plus ipilimumab could not be evaluated.

V is TRBV5-1 and J is TRBJ2-7; 7 nucleotides match TRBD1. CDR3 length equals 15 residues. With V trimmed by 4 bases and J by 7 bases, 14 bases remained unmatched. Germline CDR1 reads SGHRS; CDR2 reads YFSETQ. The CDR3: CASSIEGAGWWEQYF. DNA of the CDR3: TGCGCCAGCAGCATCGAGGGGGCCGGTTGGTGGGAGCAGTACTTC.

With respect to this clone: The sample holds other DNA sequences that translate to the same CDR3. The V gene is TRBV7-2, the J gene TRBJ1-5; D remains unclear. The CDR3 spans 12 residues. V was clipped by 6 bases and J by 0 bases, with 3 bases between them. The germline V gene has CDR1 SGHTA and CDR2 FQGNSA. This CDR3 is CASSYSNQPQHF. The CDR3 DNA sequence: TGTGCCAGCAGTTATAGCAATCAGCCCCAGCATTTT. Supplemented by reference TRBV7-2 and TRBJ1-5, the full variable domain reads GAGVSQSPSNKVTEKGKDVELRCDPISGHTALYWYRQSLGQGLEFLIYFQGNSAPDKSGLPSDRFSAERTGGSVSTLTIQRTQQEDSAVYLCASSYSNQPQHFGDGTRLSIL.

The chain recombines TRBV5-4 with TRBJ1-2; 8 positions match TRBD1. The CDR3 covers 15 residues. The V gene's germline CDR1 is SGHNT and CDR2 YYREEE (reference sequence). Losses at the gene ends were 3 bases for V and 5 bases for J; bases not matched to a gene: 9. CDR3 protein: CASSYKSQGAYGYTF. For the CDR3, the DNA is TGTGCCAGCAGCTATAAATCGCAGGGGGCGTATGGCTACACCTTC. Drawing the rest from reference TRBV5-4 and TRBJ1-2, the complete variable domain is ETGVTQSPTHLIKTRGQQVTLRCSSQSGHNTVSWYQQALGQGPQFIFQYYREEENGRGNFPPRFSGLQFPNYSSELNVNALELDDSALYLCASSYKSQGAYGYTFGSGTRLTVV.

The chain links TRBV6-5 to TRBJ1-1; D is perhaps TRBD1 (6 bases). V lost 6 bases and J 0 bases, leaving 14 bases between the germline ends. The CDR3 contains 15 residues. The V gene's germline CDR1 is MNHEY and CDR2 SVGAGI. The DNA for the CDR3 is TGTGCCAGCAGCCCCAACGACAGGTTGAACACTGAAGCTTTCTTT. Its protein is CASSPNDRLNTEAFF.

This clone was recorded once. This chain joins TRBV28 and TRBJ1-3, with D maybe TRBD1 (5 bases). The length of the CDR3 is 15 residues. With 5 bases removed from V and 0 bases from J, the gap between germline ends came to 11 bases. The V gene's germline CDR1 is MDHEN and CDR2 SYDVKM. The CDR3 spells CASSPTQGSGNTIYF. The CDR3 DNA sequence: TGTGCCAGCAGTCCCACGCAGGGCTCTGGAAACACCATATATTTT. The complete variable domain, with remaining parts taken from reference TRBV28 and TRBJ1-3, reads DVKVTQSSRYLVKRTGEKVFLECVQDMDHENMFWYRQDPGLGLRLIYFSYDVKMKEKGDIPEGYSVSREKKERFSLILESASTNQTSMYLCASSPTQGSGNTIYFGEGSWLTVV.

Regarding this clone: Other DNA sequences in this sample translate to the same CDR3. The gene calls are TRBV6-1 and TRBJ1-5; no reliable D call. Germline CDR1 reads MNHNS; CDR2 reads SASEGT. The CDR3 runs to 15 residues. Trimming left V 1 base short and J 2 bases short, with 9 bases between. CDR3 nucleotides: TGTGCCAGCAGTGAAGGGAGGAGTGGCAATCAGCCCCAGCATTTT. Its translation: CASSEGRSGNQPQHF.

The sample holds one count of this clone. V is TRBV4-1 and J is TRBJ2-7; TRBD1 aligns across 10 bases. Per the germline V gene, CDR1 is MGHRA and CDR2 is YSYEKL. The CDR3 runs 16 residues. V lost 4 bases, J lost 6 bases, and 12 bases stayed unmatched. The CDR3 reads CASSLAAGTGAGEQYF. CDR3 nucleotide sequence: TGCGCCAGCAGCCTAGCCGCCGGGACAGGGGCCGGCGAGCAGTACTTC.

V usage is TRBV5-1 and J usage is TRBJ1-2; 8 nucleotides match TRBD1. There are 15 residues in the CDR3. V lost 4 bases and J lost 5; bases outside the gene matches: 10. Germline CDR1 and CDR2: SGHRS and YFSETQ. The CDR3 loop is CASSNSTGGGYGYTF. The CDR3 DNA is TGCGCCAGCAGCAACTCTACAGGGGGAGGTTATGGCTACACCTTC.

The rearrangement links TRBV10-2 to TRBJ2-1; possibly TRBD2 for D (5 bases). V was shortened by 8 bases and J by 3 bases, with 14 bases between the two germline ends. This CDR3 has 14 residues. Germline V lookup: CDR1 WSHSY, CDR2 SAAADI. CDR3 protein: CASYTGNNYNEQFF. The DNA of the CDR3 is TGCGCCAGCTATACCGGGAACAACTACAATGAGCAGTTCTTC.

The chain is built from TRBV7-2 and TRBJ1-2; D unresolved. Germline V gene data show CDR1 as SGHTA and CDR2 as FQGNSA. This CDR3 has 16 amino acids. Trimming shortened V by 2 bases and J by 8 bases, and 21 bases separated the two germline ends. As DNA, the CDR3 is TGTGCCAGCAGCTTAATAGGTCTGGGAGGGCCCTTAGGCTACACCTTC. As protein: CASSLIGLGGPLGYTF.

V gene TRBV7-9 combines with J gene TRBJ2-5; D remains ambiguous. Germline V gives CDR1 SEHNR, CDR2 FQNEAQ (reference sequence). The CDR3 totals 15 residues. Trimming removed 1 base at V and 1 base at J, with 10 bases between. The CDR3 loop reads CASSLGGPPQETQYF. Written as DNA, the CDR3 is TGTGCCAGCAGCTTAGGAGGCCCCCCCCAAGAGACCCAGTACTTC. The whole variable domain, remainder taken from reference TRBV7-9 and TRBJ2-5, is DTGVSQNPRHKITKRGQNVTFRCDPISEHNRLYWYRQTLGQGPEFLTYFQNEAQLEKSRLLSDRFSAERPKGSFSTLEIQRTEQGDSAMYLCASSLGGPPQETQYFGPGTRLLVL.

This rearrangement joins TRBV7-2 to TRBJ1-2, with TRBD1 matching over 11 bases. The CDR3 sequence is 17 residues long. J lost 3 bases, V lost 3 bases, and 9 bases had no gene match. CDR1 SGHTA and CDR2 FQGNSA come from the germline V gene. DNA for the CDR3: TGTGCCAGCAGCTTCAGAACCGGACAGGGGGCCGACTATGGCTACACCTTC. Protein sequence: CASSFRTGQGADYGYTF.

This clone has just a few counts. The rearrangement links TRBV19 to TRBJ1-1, with 10 nucleotides matching TRBD1. The CDR3 is made up of 12 amino acids. Germline loops: CDR1 LNHDA, CDR2 SQIVND (reference sequence). V lost 11 bases and J lost 4; bases outside the gene matches: 4. The CDR3 is CACGTGATEAFF. The CDR3, as DNA: TGTGCCTGCGGGACAGGGGCCACTGAAGCTTTCTTT. The full variable domain, in which reference TRBV19 and TRBJ1-1 provide the parts outside the CDR3, is DGGITQSPKYLFRKEGQNVTLSCEQNLNHDAMYWYRQDPGQGLRLIYYSQIVNDFQKGDIAEGYSVSREKKESFPLTVTSAQKNPTAFYLCACGTGATEAFFGQGTRLTVV.

This sequence joins TRBV7-2 and TRBJ1-2; no definite D call. V lost 0 bases and J 10 bases, leaving 12 bases between the germline ends. The CDR3 extends over 13 amino acids. The germline V gene encodes CDR1 SGHTA and CDR2 FQGNSA. This chain's CDR3 is CASSLAREGPYTF. In DNA form, the CDR3 reads TGTGCCAGCAGCTTAGCGAGGGAAGGCCCCTACACCTTC.